This is a list of T cell receptor beta chains from one sample in a study of T cell repertoires in cytomegalovirus infection. For these TCRs, the target antigens are not known. A single record per CDR3 protein comes from TCRdb applying MiXCR to the reads. Here the sample spans fewer than 650,000 distinct CDR3 sequences, roughly 42% being singletons. The sequenced sample was cultured PBMCs, obtained from culture after CMV antigen stimulation. The receptors here all came from a human donor in good health (CMV status not recorded). Some clones in this sample may be carry-over from other donors' samples. The CDR3 runs from the conserved cysteine through the conserved F or W. D genes are given only for firm matches. The size entry is marked missing in some rows and otherwise reads once, few, many or a size class.

d_call | j_call | clone_size | v_call | cdr3_nt | cdr3_aa
. | TRBJ2-4 | few | TRBV11-2 | TGTGCCTGCAGCTTAGATTTGAGGACGGCCAAAAACATTCAGTACTTC | CACSLDLRTAKNIQYF
. | TRBJ1-6 | few | TRBV15 | TGTGCCACCAGCAGCCCTTTGGCGTCCTATAATTCACCCCTCCACTTT | CATSSPLASYNSPLHF
. | TRBJ1-1 | . | TRBV20-1 | TGCAGAGCTTCAGGCGGGAACACTGAAGCTTTCTTT | CRASGGNTEAFF
TRBD2 | TRBJ2-4 | few | TRBV7-6 | TGTGCCAGCAGCCGGGGGGGGGCCAGAGCCAAAAACATTCAGTACTTC | CASSRGGARAKNIQYF
. | TRBJ2-5 | . | TRBV28 | TGTGCCAGCAGAGGAGGCAGCAGTTACCAAGAGACCCAGTACTTC | CASRGGSSYQETQYF
TRBD2 | TRBJ2-7 | . | TRBV12-3/TRBV12-4 | TGTGCCAGCAGGTCCCTACTAGCGGCGCTATACGAGCAGTACTTC | CASRSLLAALYEQYF
TRBD2 | TRBJ2-5 | . | TRBV6-1 | TGTGCCAGCAATCCATTCGGGACTAGCGGTAACCAAGAGACCCAGTACTTC | CASNPFGTSGNQETQYF
. | TRBJ1-5 | . | TRBV7-2 | TGTGCCAGCAGCTTAGATAGGGGAAAGGGGCCCCAGCATTTT | CASSLDRGKGPQHF
. | TRBJ2-5 | few | TRBV6-6 | TGTGCCAGCAGTTGGGGGGGCGAAGAGACCCAGTACTTC | CASSWGGEETQYF
. | TRBJ2-3 | . | TRBV7-2 | TGTGCCAGCAGCCAAAGGGGGGGGCAGGGGGTCACAGATACGCAGTATTTT | CASSQRGGQGVTDTQYF
. | TRBJ1-2 | few | TRBV30 | TGTGCCTGGAGTGTACACGGATTCGGCTATGGCTACACCTTC | CAWSVHGFGYGYTF
. | TRBJ2-5 | . | TRBV20-1 | TGCAGTGCTAGAGACCCGGAGGAGACCCAGTACTTC | CSARDPEETQYF
TRBD1 | TRBJ1-1 | . | TRBV7-8 | TGTGCCAGCAGCTTATCCCGGACAGGGACTGAAGCTTTCTTT | CASSLSRTGTEAFF
TRBD1 | TRBJ2-2 | . | TRBV10-3 | TGTGCCATCGCCGGACAGGGAGGCACCGGGGAGCTGTTTTTT | CAIAGQGGTGELFF
. | TRBJ1-5 | many | TRBV7-2 | TGTGCCAGCAGCTTATCCGACAATCAGCCCCAGCATTTT | CASSLSDNQPQHF
. | TRBJ1-2 | . | TRBV6-6 | TGTGCCAGCAGTTACTCGGGCCAGGGAAGTGGCTACACCTTC | CASSYSGQGSGYTF
. | TRBJ1-5 | few | TRBV7-2 | TGTGCCAGCAGCTTAGGTTGGGAAGGCAATCAGCCCCAGCATTTT | CASSLGWEGNQPQHF
TRBD2 | TRBJ2-1 | . | TRBV2 | TGTGCCAGCGGATCGGGACTAGCAGAGCAGTTCTTC | CASGSGLAEQFF
. | TRBJ2-1 | few | TRBV2 | TGTGCCAGCAGTGCCAGGGGCGGTTACTACAATGAGCAGTTCTTC | CASSARGGYYNEQFF
TRBD1 | TRBJ1-3 | many | TRBV7-2 | TGTGCCAGCAGCCCTGATGGACAGGGGAGGTACACCATATATTTT | CASSPDGQGRYTIYF
. | TRBJ1-1 | . | TRBV6-2/TRBV6-3 | TGTGCCAGCAGTTACACCCGGAAGGGGAACACTGAAGCTTTCTTT | CASSYTRKGNTEAFF
. | TRBJ1-5 | many | TRBV7-2 | TGTGCCAGCAGCCCCCTCGGGGCAGCTAGCAATCAGCCCCAGCATTTT | CASSPLGAASNQPQHF
. | TRBJ2-2 | . | TRBV2 | TGTGCCAGCAAGCCAGGGAGGACCGGGGAGCTGTTTTTT | CASKPGRTGELFF
TRBD1 | TRBJ1-1 | . | TRBV6-2/TRBV6-3 | TGTGCCAGCAGTGAGTCGGACAGGGGCCTGAACACTGAAGCTTTCTTT | CASSESDRGLNTEAFF
TRBD2 | TRBJ2-1 | . | TRBV6-6 | TGTGCCAGCAGTTATCGGGGACTAGCGGGGGCCCAAGGAAATGAGCAGTTCTTC | CASSYRGLAGAQGNEQFF
TRBD2 | TRBJ2-3 | few | TRBV4-1 | TGCGCCAGCAGCCCCACTCCTAGCGGGCTAAGCACAGATACGCAGTATTTT | CASSPTPSGLSTDTQYF
. | TRBJ2-1 | . | TRBV7-6 | TGTGCCAGCAGCTTAGGGTGGAGGGGCCCCAAGGTCGATGAGCAGTTCTTC | CASSLGWRGPKVDEQFF
. | TRBJ2-4 | many | TRBV7-8 | TGTGCCAGCAGCTTAAGCGGTCACCTGGGGGTCATTCAGTACTTC | CASSLSGHLGVIQYF
. | TRBJ1-2 | . | TRBV6-1 | TGTGCCAGCAGTTATGTATTCGGAGATGGCTACACCTTC | CASSYVFGDGYTF
TRBD2 | TRBJ2-4 | . | TRBV6-2/TRBV6-3 | TGTGCCAGCAGTTACTCGGGACTAGCGGTAGCCAAAAACATTCAGTACTTC | CASSYSGLAVAKNIQYF
. | TRBJ1-5 | . | TRBV18 | TGTGCCAGCTCACGAGCGGGCCTTGGGCCCCAGCATTTT | CASSRAGLGPQHF
TRBD1 | TRBJ1-5 | few | TRBV6-1 | TGTGCCAGCAGTGAAGGGGACAGGATTTGGCCCCAGCATTTT | CASSEGDRIWPQHF
. | TRBJ1-1 | . | TRBV6-1 | TGTGCCAGCAGCCCGGTCGAGAACACTGAAGCTTTCTTT | CASSPVENTEAFF
. | TRBJ2-1 | . | TRBV18 | TGTGCCAGCTCACCAATGGAGAAAAGCTCGCAGTTCTTC | CASSPMEKSSQFF
. | TRBJ1-5 | . | TRBV5-4 | TGTGCCAGCAGCTTGGGTGGGCCAGGGACTGGCAATCAGCCCCAGCATTTT | CASSLGGPGTGNQPQHF
. | TRBJ2-5 | . | TRBV5-4 | TGTGCCAGCAGCAGGACAATAGAAGAGACCCAGTACTTC | CASSRTIEETQYF
. | TRBJ2-2 | . | TRBV7-6 | TGTGCCAGCAGCCCCCGGGACGGGGGGCCGAACACCGGGGAGCTGTTTTTT | CASSPRDGGPNTGELFF
. | TRBJ1-5 | few | TRBV6-5 | TGTGCCAGCAAACGGGACCGCGCCAGCGATCAGCCCCAGCATTTT | CASKRDRASDQPQHF
TRBD1 | TRBJ1-6 | few | TRBV7-2 | TGTGCCTGCCGGGGACAGGATAATTCACCCCTCCACTTT | CACRGQDNSPLHF
. | TRBJ2-7 | many | TRBV7-8 | TGTGCCAGCATCAGCGGAATCTACGAGCAGTACTTC | CASISGIYEQYF
. | TRBJ1-2 | . | TRBV7-2 | TGTGCCAGCAGCTTAGCGTTGAGCAACTATGGCTACACCTTC | CASSLALSNYGYTF
. | TRBJ1-6 | . | TRBV19 | TGTGCCAGTAGTATCTCGGGAGGAAATTCACCCCTCCACTTT | CASSISGGNSPLHF
. | TRBJ1-1 | few | TRBV6-2/TRBV6-3 | TGTGCCAGCAGAAGGCGGACAGCGAACACTGAAGCTTTCTTT | CASRRRTANTEAFF
. | TRBJ2-3 | many | TRBV7-6 | TGTGCCAGCAGCCCTAGTGGGGGGCCCACAGATACGCAGTATTTT | CASSPSGGPTDTQYF
TRBD2 | TRBJ2-7 | few | TRBV28 | TGTGCCAGCAGTGTAGCGGGCTTATCATACGAGCAGTACTTC | CASSVAGLSYEQYF
. | TRBJ2-1 | . | TRBV5-4 | TGTGCCAGCAGCTCTCCCCGCAGGGATCCGCATGAGCAGTTCTTC | CASSSPRRDPHEQFF
. | TRBJ1-4 | . | TRBV11-2 | TGTGCCAGCAGCTATTCCGGGACCGGGCGAGGTGAAAAACTGTTTTTT | CASSYSGTGRGEKLFF
TRBD1 | TRBJ1-1 | few | TRBV28 | TGTGCCAGCAGTAACAGGGGGCTATTAGACACTGAAGCTTTCTTT | CASSNRGLLDTEAFF
. | TRBJ2-5 | . | TRBV11-2 | TGTGCCACCCAGCCTAATAGGGGGTACCAAGAGACCCAGTACTTC | CATQPNRGYQETQYF
. | TRBJ2-7 | . | TRBV7-9 | TGTGCCAGCAGCCGATTTAGGACGGAGCCGGACGAGCAGTACTTC | CASSRFRTEPDEQYF
. | TRBJ2-7 | . | TRBV19 | TGTGCCAGTAGTATATCGGGCAGGTCCGGGGTGAACGAGCAGTACTTC | CASSISGRSGVNEQYF
. | TRBJ1-1 | few | TRBV6-1 | TGTGCCAGCAGTGACGCCCTTCAGGCCCGGAGGAAAGCTTTCTTT | CASSDALQARRKAFF
. | TRBJ2-4 | . | TRBV7-2 | TGTGCCAGCAGCTTAGTCGATCACCCCCGCATTCAGTACTTC | CASSLVDHPRIQYF
. | TRBJ1-1 | few | TRBV7-9 | TGTGCCAGCAGCTTAGGGTATCCCCCGGGCACTGAAGCTTTCTTT | CASSLGYPPGTEAFF
. | TRBJ2-2 | few | TRBV7-2 | TGTGCCAGCAGCGACCGGGACAAGCTGGCCGGGGAGCTGTTTTTT | CASSDRDKLAGELFF
TRBD1 | TRBJ2-3 | few | TRBV6-2/TRBV6-3 | TGTGCCAGCAGATTACAGGGGGCTAAGACAGATACGCAGTATTTT | CASRLQGAKTDTQYF
. | TRBJ1-4 | few | TRBV7-2 | TGTGCCAGCAGTCCCGACAGAGCTAATGAAAAACTGTTTTTT | CASSPDRANEKLFF
. | TRBJ2-1 | . | TRBV27 | TGTGCCGTCCAAGTCTACAATGAGCAGTTCTTC | CAVQVYNEQFF
. | TRBJ2-2 | few | TRBV11-2 | TGTGCCAGCAGCATACCCCGAAGGGGGGTCACCGGGGAGCTGTTTTTT | CASSIPRRGVTGELFF